This record covers a single T cell receptor beta chain. Its antigen is still unknown. The TCR beta library used iRepertoire HTBI primers with Arm-PCR amplification of CDR3. TCRdb passed the multiplex PCR reads through MiXCR, listing each CDR3 protein once. The sample includes under 500,000 distinct CDR3 sequences, about a sixth of them seen just once. Trimming took 2 bases from V and 3 from J, leaving 7 bases between them. Germline-derived CDR1 and CDR2 are MNHEY and SVGEGT. This CDR3 has 14 residues. These data belong to a study of regulatory T cells in long-lasting Graves disease. The study, taken as a whole, reports: Patients whose Graves' disease persisted exhibited lower TCR diversity than those newly diagnosed.

Time point noted: newly diagnosed GD, antithyroid drugs for less than 3 months. With RNA extracted from PBMCs as input, the TCR library was made. Another study also made use of these data, one on T cells in Graves' hyperthyroidism and ophthalmopathy.

This specimen consisted of peripheral blood mononuclear cells (PBMCs), obtained at new diagnosis, from a patient treated with antithyroid drugs. This TCR derives from a woman in her 30s with Graves disease. V and J are TRBV6-2 or TRBV6-3 and TRBJ1-4; D is unclear. The CDR3 is CASSYGRPNEKLFF. As DNA, the CDR3 is TGTGCCAGCAGTTACGGGCGGCCTAATGAAAAACTGTTTTTT.